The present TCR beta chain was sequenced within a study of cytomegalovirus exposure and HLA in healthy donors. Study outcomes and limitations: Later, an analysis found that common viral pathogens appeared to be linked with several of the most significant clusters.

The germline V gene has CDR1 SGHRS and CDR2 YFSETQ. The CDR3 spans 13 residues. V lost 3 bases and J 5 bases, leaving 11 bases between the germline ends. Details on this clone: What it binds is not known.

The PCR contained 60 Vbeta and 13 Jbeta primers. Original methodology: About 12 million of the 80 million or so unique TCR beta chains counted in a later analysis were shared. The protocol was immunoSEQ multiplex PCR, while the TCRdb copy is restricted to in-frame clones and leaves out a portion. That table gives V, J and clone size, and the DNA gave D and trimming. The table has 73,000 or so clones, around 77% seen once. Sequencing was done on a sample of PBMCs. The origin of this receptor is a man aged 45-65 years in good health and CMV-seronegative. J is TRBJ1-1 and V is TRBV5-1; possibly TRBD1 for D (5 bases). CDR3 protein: CASSSQGGTEAFF. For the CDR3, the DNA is TGCGCCAGCAGCTCGCAGGGTGGGACTGAAGCTTTCTTT. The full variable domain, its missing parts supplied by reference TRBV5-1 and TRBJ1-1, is KAGVTQTPRYLIKTRGQQVTLSCSPISGHRSVSWYQQTPGQGLQFLFEYFSETQRNKGNFPGRFSGRQFSNSRSEMNVSTLELGDSALYLCASSSQGGTEAFFGQGTRLTVV.